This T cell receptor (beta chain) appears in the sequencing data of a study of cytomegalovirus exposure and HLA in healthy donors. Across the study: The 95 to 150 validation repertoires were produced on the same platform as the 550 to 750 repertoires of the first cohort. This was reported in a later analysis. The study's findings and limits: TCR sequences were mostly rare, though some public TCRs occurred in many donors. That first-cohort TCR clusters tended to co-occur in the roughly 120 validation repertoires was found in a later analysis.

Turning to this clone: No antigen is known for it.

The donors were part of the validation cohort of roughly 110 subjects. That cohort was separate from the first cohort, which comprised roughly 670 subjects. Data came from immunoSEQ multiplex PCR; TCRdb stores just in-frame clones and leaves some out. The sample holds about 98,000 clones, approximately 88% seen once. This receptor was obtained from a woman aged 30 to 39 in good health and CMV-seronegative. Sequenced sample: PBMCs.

CDR3 in DNA: TGTGCCAGCAGCGGGGGAGCGGAACAGTTCTTC. Its protein is CASSGGAEQFF. This chain joins TRBV9 and TRBJ2-1; TRBD2 is a possible D gene (5 bases). The CDR3 covers 11 residues. Trimming removed 3 bases from V and 13 bases from J, with 11 bases in between. CDR1 and CDR2 (germline): SGDLS, YYNGEE.